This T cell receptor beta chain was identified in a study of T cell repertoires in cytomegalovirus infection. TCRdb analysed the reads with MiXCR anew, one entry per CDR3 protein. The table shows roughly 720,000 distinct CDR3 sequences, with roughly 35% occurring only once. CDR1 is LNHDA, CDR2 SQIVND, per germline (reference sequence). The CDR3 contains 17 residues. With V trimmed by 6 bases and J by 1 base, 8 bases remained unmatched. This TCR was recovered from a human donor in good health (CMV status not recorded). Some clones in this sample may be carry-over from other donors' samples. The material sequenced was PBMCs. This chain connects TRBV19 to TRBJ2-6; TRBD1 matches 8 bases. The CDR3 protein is CASRRTGPTSGANVLTF. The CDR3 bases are TGTGCCAGTAGGAGGACAGGGCCAACGTCTGGGGCCAACGTCCTGACTTTC. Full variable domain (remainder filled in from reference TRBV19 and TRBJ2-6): DGGITQSPKYLFRKEGQNVTLSCEQNLNHDAMYWYRQDPGQGLRLIYYSQIVNDFQKGDIAEGYSVSREKKESFPLTVTSAQKNPTAFYLCASRRTGPTSGANVLTFGAGSRLTVL.